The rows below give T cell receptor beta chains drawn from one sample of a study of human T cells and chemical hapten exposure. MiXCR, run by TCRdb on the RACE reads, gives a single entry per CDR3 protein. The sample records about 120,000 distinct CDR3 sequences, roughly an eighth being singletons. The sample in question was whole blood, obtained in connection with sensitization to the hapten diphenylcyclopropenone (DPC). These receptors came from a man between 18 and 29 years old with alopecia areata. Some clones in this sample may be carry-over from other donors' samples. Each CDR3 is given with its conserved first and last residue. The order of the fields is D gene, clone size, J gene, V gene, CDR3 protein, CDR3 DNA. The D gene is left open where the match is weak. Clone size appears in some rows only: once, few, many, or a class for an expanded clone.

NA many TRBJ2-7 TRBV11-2 CASIALGDGAYEQYF TGTGCCAGCATCGCTCTGGGGGACGGAGCCTACGAGCAGTACTTC
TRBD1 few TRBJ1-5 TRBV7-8 CASSGDRGALDQPQHF TGTGCCAGCAGCGGGGACAGGGGGGCTTTAGATCAGCCCCAGCATTTT
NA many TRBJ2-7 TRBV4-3 CASSPEGWGEQYF TGCGCCAGCAGCCCTGAGGGGTGGGGCGAGCAGTACTTC
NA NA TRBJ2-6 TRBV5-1 CASSPRLGSGANVLTF TGCGCCAGCAGCCCCCGTTTAGGCTCTGGGGCCAACGTCCTGACTTTC
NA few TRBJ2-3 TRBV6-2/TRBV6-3 CASSYGQTSTDTQYF TGTGCCAGCAGTTACGGGCAAACCAGCACAGATACGCAGTATTTT
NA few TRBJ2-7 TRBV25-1 CASSVLIYEQYF TGTGCCAGCAGTGTTCTGATCTACGAGCAGTACTTC
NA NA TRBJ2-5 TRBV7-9 CASSLPGTQETQYF TGTGCCAGCAGCTTGCCCGGGACTCAAGAGACCCAGTACTTC
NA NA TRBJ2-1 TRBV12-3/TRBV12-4 CASSSLAAGFF TGTGCCAGCAGTTCTTTAGCGGCGGGGTTCTTC
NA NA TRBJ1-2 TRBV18 CASASGNYGYTF TGTGCCAGCGCTTCTGGTAACTATGGCTACACCTTC
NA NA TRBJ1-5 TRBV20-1 CSAALTDYDQPQHF TGCAGTGCCGCCTTGACCGATTACGATCAGCCCCAGCATTTT
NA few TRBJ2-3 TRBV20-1 CSAWLGVTLDTQYF TGCAGTGCCTGGTTGGGGGTTACATTAGATACGCAGTATTTT
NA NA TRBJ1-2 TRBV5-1 CASSLAEGRDGYTF TGCGCCAGCAGCTTGGCAGAGGGAAGGGATGGCTACACCTTC
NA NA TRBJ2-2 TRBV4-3 CASSQDHRGGRTGELFF TGCGCCAGCAGCCAAGATCACAGGGGCGGGAGGACCGGGGAGCTGTTTTTT
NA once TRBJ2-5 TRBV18 CASSPRAVETQYF TGTGCCAGCTCACCACGGGCAGTAGAGACCCAGTACTTC
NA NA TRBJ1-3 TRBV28 CASSLFYTPGNTIYF TGTGCCAGCAGTTTATTTTACACTCCTGGAAACACCATATATTTT
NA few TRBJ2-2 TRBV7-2 CASSLGLRRILTGELFF TGTGCCAGCAGCTTAGGTCTCAGGCGGATCCTGACCGGGGAGCTGTTTTTT
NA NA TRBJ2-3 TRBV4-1 CASSQDQPDTQYF TGCGCCAGCAGCCAAGATCAACCAGATACGCAGTATTTT
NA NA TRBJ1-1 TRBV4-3 CASSQDWARNTEAFF TGCGCCAGCAGCCAAGATTGGGCACGCAACACTGAAGCTTTCTTT